This TCR beta chain stems from a study of blood T cell repertoires in COVID-19. Only in-frame clones appear in the TCRdb table, and some are missing; sequencing was by immunoSEQ multiplex PCR. The sample shows roughly 280,000 clones, about 90% of them seen only once. Per the germline V gene, CDR1 is PRHDT and CDR2 is FYEKMQ (reference sequence). The CDR3 covers 17 residues. The ends were cut back, 3 bases at V and 5 bases at J, with 22 bases in the middle. The TCR comes from a woman aged 60-70 years who had recovered from COVID-19. The sequenced material came from PBMCs or T cells enriched from blood (not recorded which). The J gene is TRBJ2-5, the V gene TRBV13; TRBD2 is a possible D gene (5 bases). CDR3 nucleotides: TGTGCCAGCAGCTTCACCCGGAGCGCGGGTCCCCGGGAGACCCAGTACTTC. Protein product: CASSFTRSAGPRETQYF.